Listed below are T cell receptor beta chains from one sample, sequenced in a study of CD8+ T cells in alopecia areata. Measured with immunoSEQ multiplex PCR; TCRdb has only the in-frame clones, and not every one. The sample records some 82,000 clones, just over 50% being singletons. The sample taken for sequencing was NKG2D-high CD8+ T cells sorted from blood. Receptors were obtained from a human donor with alopecia areata. Each CDR3 is given with its conserved first and last residue. A D gene is named only where the DNA matches it firmly. Some rows have no size entry. The others give once, few or many, or a class for an expanded clone.

>TRBV29-1|few|NA|13|TRBJ2-7
TGCAGCGCCAAGACAGGCTTGACCTACGAGCAGTACTTC
CSAKTGLTYEQYF
>TRBV28|few|NA|15|TRBJ2-1
TGTGCCAGCAGTAGGGACGGTGGCTCCTACAATGAGCAGTTCTTC
CASSRDGGSYNEQFF
>TRBV11-2|medium-sized|TRBD2|18|TRBJ2-3
TGTGCCAGCAGCTTAGGGCAGACTAGCGGGGGAGGACCAGATACGCAGTATTTT
CASSLGQTSGGGPDTQYF
>TRBV25-1|NA|TRBD1|16|TRBJ2-5
TGTGCCAGCAGTGAACCTCACAGGGGTCTGCGAGAGACCCAGTACTTC
CASSEPHRGLRETQYF
>TRBV5-6|NA|NA|15|TRBJ2-2
TGTGCCAGCAGCTCCGACCTGATGAACACCGGGGAGCTGTTTTTT
CASSSDLMNTGELFF
>TRBV5-4|NA|NA|14|TRBJ1-2
TGTGCCAGCAGCTCAAGAGGAGGGGACTATGGCTACACCTTC
CASSSRGGDYGYTF
>TRBV5-6|NA|TRBD1|13|TRBJ2-7
TGTGCCAGCAGCTCGGGACAGTCCTACGAGCAGTACTTC
CASSSGQSYEQYF
>TRBV29-1|NA|NA|12|TRBJ1-1
TGCAGCGTCATACCCCAGGGGACTGAAGCTTTCTTT
CSVIPQGTEAFF
>TRBV28|NA|TRBD1|14|TRBJ2-7
TGTGCCAGCGGAAAACAGGGGGGCGTAGACGAGCAGTACTTC
CASGKQGGVDEQYF
>TRBV12-5|NA|TRBD2|12|TRBJ2-7
TGTGCTAGTGGTTCGGGAGGGGGTGAGCAGTACTTC
CASGSGGGEQYF
>TRBV2|few|NA|13|TRBJ2-7
TGTGCCAGCAGCATTACGGACTCCTACGAGCAGTACTTC
CASSITDSYEQYF
>TRBV5-1|NA|NA|12|TRBJ2-7
TGCGCCAGCAGCTTGGCGGGGGACGGGCAGTACTTC
CASSLAGDGQYF
>TRBV2|once|NA|12|TRBJ2-3
TGTGCCAGCAGTGTTTGGCGAGATACGCAGTATTTT
CASSVWRDTQYF
>TRBV13|once|NA|12|TRBJ2-7
TGTGCCAGCAGCACAAGCTCCTACGAGCAGTACTTC
CASSTSSYEQYF
>TRBV20-1|NA|NA|11|TRBJ2-2
TGCAGTGCTAGAATGGGCGGGGAGCTGTTTTTT
CSARMGGELFF
>TRBV9|NA|NA|13|TRBJ1-1
TGTGCCAGCAGCGTAGCAGACGACACTGAAGCTTTCTTT
CASSVADDTEAFF
>TRBV7-7|NA|TRBD2|15|TRBJ2-1
TGTGCCAGCAGCTCAGGGGTGGCGGGAGGTCATGAGCAGTTCTTC
CASSSGVAGGHEQFF
>TRBV29-1|few|NA|10|TRBJ1-2
TGCAGCGTTGGGGGCCAAGGCTACACCTTC
CSVGGQGYTF
>TRBV27|once|TRBD2|15|TRBJ2-3
TGTGCCAGCAGTTGGGGGGGAGTCGCGGGAGATACGCAGTATTTT
CASSWGGVAGDTQYF
>TRBV19|few|NA|11|TRBJ2-3
TGTGCCAGTATGGTTTTGGGGACGCAGTATTTT
CASMVLGTQYF
>TRBV29-1|NA|NA|11|TRBJ2-4
TGCAGCGTCACTCAGGCAAACATTCAGTACTTC
CSVTQANIQYF